A single sample is the source of the 25 T cell receptor beta chains below, sequenced in a study of tumor-infiltrating lymphocytes in localized non-small cell lung cancer. Sequencing was performed with immunoSEQ multiplex PCR; in TCRdb, only in-frame clones are kept and a portion is missing. The table lists approximately 24,000 clones, roughly three fifths of them singletons. The sequencing sample was made of lung tumor tissue. Receptors were obtained from a human donor with non-small cell lung cancer.

This CDR3 reads CSATTADTQYF. CDR3 sequence (DNA): TGCAGTGCTACCACCGCCGATACGCAGTATTTT. The genes are TRBV20-1 and TRBJ2-3; D remains unclear. Germline V gives CDR1 DFQATT, CDR2 SNEGSKA (reference sequence). CDR3 size: 11 residues. V lost 4 bases and J 6 bases, leaving 8 bases between the germline ends.

V usage is TRBV5-1 and J usage is TRBJ2-1, with TRBD2 matching over 7 bases. Germline V gene lookup returns CDR1 SGHRS and CDR2 YFSETQ. The CDR3 totals 14 residues. V shed 4 bases, J shed 8 bases, and the junction held 9 bases outside the gene matches. The CDR3 coding sequence is TGCGCCAGCAGCCTGGGGGGGGTGGAGCATGAGCAGTTCTTC. It is translated as CASSLGGVEHEQFF.

This clone was recorded a few times. V is TRBV20-1 and J is TRBJ2-1; weak D call: TRBD1 (5 bases). CDR1 is DFQATT, CDR2 SNEGSKA, per germline (reference sequence). V was pared by 8 bases and J by 8 bases, with 13 bases between. The CDR3 extends over 11 amino acids. This chain's CDR3 is CSILRVDEQFF. In DNA, the CDR3 is TGCAGTATTCTCAGGGTCGATGAGCAGTTCTTC.

This sequence joins TRBV4-1 and TRBJ2-5; D not resolved. V was clipped by 1 base and J by 2 bases, with 8 bases between them. The CDR3 is 14 amino acids. Germline V gives CDR1 MGHRA, CDR2 YSYEKL. The CDR3 reads CASSQGGPQETQYF. The CDR3 region has the DNA TGCGCCAGCAGCCAAGGTGGCCCGCAAGAGACCCAGTACTTC.

The chain recombines TRBV4-2 with TRBJ2-1; possible D gene TRBD1, 6 bases. Trimming shortened V by 4 bases and J by 10 bases, and 11 bases separated the two germline ends. The CDR3 is 12 residues long. The V gene's germline CDR1 is LGHNA and CDR2 YNFKEQ. The chain's CDR3 is CASSLQGREQFF. The CDR3 DNA is TGTGCCAGCAGCCTCCAGGGGCGGGAGCAGTTCTTC.

There are a few counts of this clone. This chain links TRBV2 with TRBJ1-5; 9 bases map to TRBD1. This CDR3 has 14 amino acids. Per germline, CDR1 SNHLY and CDR2 FYNNEI. V was pared by 5 bases and J by 8 bases, with 7 bases of the junction left unmatched. The CDR3 here is CASSRDRVGKPQHF. CDR3 in DNA: TGTGCCAGCAGTCGGGACAGGGTGGGAAAGCCCCAGCATTTT.

The chain has TRBV5-4 and TRBJ1-2; perhaps TRBD1 as D (5 bases). The CDR3 sequence is 14 residues long. Looked up from germline, CDR1 is SGHNT and CDR2 is YYREEE (reference sequence). V was shortened by 4 bases and J by 2 bases, with 12 bases between the two germline ends. The CDR3 DNA reads TGTGCCAGCAGCGCGGGGGAGGCCAACTATGGCTACACCTTC. This translates into CASSAGEANYGYTF.

This chain joins TRBV2 and TRBJ2-7; 14 bases align to TRBD2. The CDR3 loop spans 14 amino acids. J was trimmed by 5 bases and V by 7 bases; bases with no gene match: 4. The germline V gene has CDR1 SNHLY and CDR2 FYNNEI. For the CDR3, the DNA is TGTGCCAGCACGGGACTAGCGGGAGTAAACGAGCAGTACTTC. Amino acid sequence: CASTGLAGVNEQYF. The entire variable domain, with the rest obtained from reference TRBV2 and TRBJ2-7, is as follows: EPEVTQTPSHQVTQMGQEVILRCVPISNHLYFYWYRQILGQKVEFLVSFYNNEISEKSEIFDDQFSVERPDGSNFTLKIRSTKLEDSAMYFCASTGLAGVNEQYFGPGTRLTVT.

This clone was seen just once. The J gene is TRBJ2-5, the V gene TRBV2; possible D gene TRBD1, 6 bases. CDR1 SNHLY and CDR2 FYNNEI come from the germline V gene. Between the trimmed V and J ends, which lost 7 bases and 2 bases, there was a span of 17 bases. CDR3 length: 15 residues. CDR3 in DNA: TGTGCCAGCACTCCTCTGGGGGCTATTCAAGAGACCCAGTACTTC. Amino acids: CASTPLGAIQETQYF. The complete variable domain, with remaining parts taken from reference TRBV2 and TRBJ2-5, reads EPEVTQTPSHQVTQMGQEVILRCVPISNHLYFYWYRQILGQKVEFLVSFYNNEISEKSEIFDDQFSVERPDGSNFTLKIRSTKLEDSAMYFCASTPLGAIQETQYFGPGTRLLVL.

This chain connects TRBV29-1 to TRBJ2-1, with TRBD2 identical over 10 bases. Unmatched junction bases numbered 1, after V lost 4 bases and J lost 1 base. The length of the CDR3 is 14 residues. Germline V gene lookup returns CDR1 SQVTM and CDR2 ANQGSEA. CDR3 nucleotides: TGCAGCGTTGGGACTAGCGGTTCCTACAATGAGCAGTTCTTC. Translation: CSVGTSGSYNEQFF.

This clone came up a few times. The rearrangement links TRBV5-6 to TRBJ1-1; D is unresolved. The V end was cut by 0 bases, the J end by 1 base, with 7 bases between. This CDR3 region has 14 residues. The germline gives CDR1 SGHDT, CDR2 YYEEEE. Written as DNA, the CDR3 is TGTGCCAGCAGCTTGGGACCGACGAACACTGAAGCTTTCTTT. Translation: CASSLGPTNTEAFF.

V is TRBV5-4 and J is TRBJ2-7, with D possibly being TRBD1 or TRBD2 (6 bases each). This CDR3 is 15 amino acids long. Germline-derived CDR1 and CDR2 are SGHNT and YYREEE (reference sequence). The ends were cut back, 1 base at V and 4 bases at J, with 15 bases in the middle. The CDR3 sequence is CASSLSGGGLYEQYF. CDR3 bases: TGTGCCAGCAGCTTGTCCGGAGGGGGGCTGTACGAGCAGTACTTC.

This chain links TRBV5-6 with TRBJ1-3; D gene ambiguous. This CDR3 is built from 14 residues. V was pared by 3 bases and J by 1 base, with 8 bases between. CDR1 and CDR2 (germline): SGHDT, YYEEEE. The CDR3 sequence is CASSSAESGNTIYF. The CDR3, as DNA: TGTGCCAGCAGCTCAGCGGAGTCTGGAAACACCATATATTTT.

This clone was recorded a few times. The V gene is TRBV7-9, the J gene TRBJ1-1; unclear D gene. This CDR3 contains 16 residues. V lost 5 bases and J 3 bases, leaving 19 bases between the germline ends. Germline-derived CDR1 and CDR2 are SEHNR and FQNEAQ (reference sequence). CDR3 region: CASSRMQSGWDTEAFF. In DNA, the CDR3 is TGTGCCAGCAGCCGGATGCAGTCTGGATGGGACACTGAAGCTTTCTTT.

The chain links TRBV29-1 to TRBJ2-3; no clear D gene. Germline lookup yields CDR1 SQVTM and CDR2 ANQGSEA. V was shortened by 7 bases and J by 2 bases, with 7 bases between the two germline ends. The CDR3 length is 11 residues. CDR3: CSAGYTDTQYF. In nucleotides, the CDR3 is TGCAGCGCCGGGTACACAGATACGCAGTATTTT.

J is TRBJ2-7 and V is TRBV9; TRBD2 aligns across 10 bases. The V and J ends lost 4 bases and 7 bases, in that order; junction bases with no gene match: 11. Germline values: CDR1 SGDLS, CDR2 YYNGEE. The length of the CDR3 is 15 residues. CDR3 in DNA: TGTGCCAGCAGCCCTGACGGGACTAGCGTGGGAGAGCAGTACTTC. Amino acids: CASSPDGTSVGEQYF.

This clone was counted a few times. DNA of the CDR3: TGCAGTGCCTGGGGCAATGAGCAGTTCTTC. It codes for CSAWGNEQFF. This sequence joins TRBV20-1 and TRBJ2-1; D not resolved. Germline V gives CDR1 DFQATT, CDR2 SNEGSKA (reference sequence). Trimming took off 6 bases at V and 6 bases at J, with 6 bases between the two ends. This CDR3 is built from 10 residues.

The chain recombines TRBV11-2 with TRBJ2-7; TRBD1 might be the D (6 bases). CDR3 size: 13 residues. CDR1 and CDR2 (germline): SGHAT, FQNNGV. Trimming left V 8 bases short and J 1 base short, with 12 bases between. CDR3 in DNA: TGTGCCAGCTCATGGACAGAATCCTACGAGCAGTACTTC. The encoded protein is CASSWTESYEQYF. Full variable domain (rest looked up from reference TRBV11-2 and TRBJ2-7): EAGVAQSPRYKIIEKRQSVAFWCNPISGHATLYWYQQILGQGPKLLIQFQNNGVVDDSQLPKDRFSAERLKGVDSTLKIQPAKLEDSAVYLCASSWTESYEQYFGPGTRLTVT.

This CDR3 reads CASIRGGSSYEQYF. The CDR3 DNA follows: TGTGCCAGCATAAGGGGGGGGAGCTCCTACGAGCAGTACTTC. The rearrangement links TRBV6-1 to TRBJ2-7; a possible D gene is TRBD2 (7 bases). This CDR3 has 14 residues. V dropped 7 bases and J dropped 0 bases, with 13 bases sitting between them. Germline values: CDR1 MNHNS, CDR2 SASEGT.

The V gene is TRBV28, the J gene TRBJ1-4; TRBD1 matches at 7 bases. The CDR3 covers 16 residues. V gave up 3 bases and J gave up 8 bases; unmatched junction bases: 12. The germline V gene has CDR1 MDHEN and CDR2 SYDVKM. The CDR3 nucleotides are TGTGCCAGCAGTTTCTTTTTTCGACAGGGAGAAGAAAAACTGTTTTTT. Its protein product is CASSFFFRQGEEKLFF.

The V gene is TRBV4-1, the J gene TRBJ1-1; TRBD1 matches 7 bases. CDR1 MGHRA and CDR2 YSYEKL come from the germline V gene. V gave up 5 bases and J gave up 8 bases; unmatched junction bases: 8. This CDR3 is 13 amino acids long. CDR3: CASSAGGGIEAFF. The DNA of the CDR3 is TGCGCCAGCAGCGCAGGGGGGGGCATCGAAGCTTTCTTT.

The gene calls are TRBV6-1 and TRBJ2-5; D is possibly TRBD2 (7 bases). The CDR3 runs to 14 residues. V lost 7 bases and J 7 bases, leaving 19 bases between the germline ends. In germline, CDR1 is MNHNS, CDR2 SASEGT. CDR3 protein: CASIPLRGGGTQYF. CDR3 DNA: TGTGCCAGCATCCCCCTTAGGGGGGGAGGGACCCAGTACTTC.

The rearrangement joins TRBV18 to TRBJ2-7; tentative D call: TRBD2 (6 bases). The ends were cut back, 2 bases at V and 8 bases at J, with 19 bases in the middle. This CDR3 is 15 amino acids long. Per the germline V gene, CDR1 is KGHSH and CDR2 is LQKENI. As DNA, the CDR3 is TGTGCCAGCTCACCAGGTACGGGAGTATCGTCCCAGCAGTACTTC. It encodes CASSPGTGVSSQQYF.

This sequence joins TRBV9 and TRBJ2-5, with 8 bases lining up with TRBD1. This CDR3 is 11 amino acids long. Trimming cost V 10 bases and J 5 bases; bases outside gene matches: 4. Germline V gene data show CDR1 as SGDLS and CDR2 as YYNGEE. The CDR3 sequence: CAVRDRETQYF. The CDR3 bases are TGTGCCGTCCGGGACAGGGAGACCCAGTACTTC.

The chain is built from TRBV5-4 and TRBJ2-7; 12 positions agree with TRBD2. The V segment lost 1 base and the J segment 1 base; nucleotides outside the gene matches: 3. The CDR3 spans 16 residues. CDR1 is SGHNT and CDR2 is YYREEE in the germline V gene (reference sequence). Here the CDR3 DNA reads TGTGCCAGCAGCTTGCCCGGGACTAGCGGGTCCTACGAGCAGTACTTC. This sequence encodes CASSLPGTSGSYEQYF.